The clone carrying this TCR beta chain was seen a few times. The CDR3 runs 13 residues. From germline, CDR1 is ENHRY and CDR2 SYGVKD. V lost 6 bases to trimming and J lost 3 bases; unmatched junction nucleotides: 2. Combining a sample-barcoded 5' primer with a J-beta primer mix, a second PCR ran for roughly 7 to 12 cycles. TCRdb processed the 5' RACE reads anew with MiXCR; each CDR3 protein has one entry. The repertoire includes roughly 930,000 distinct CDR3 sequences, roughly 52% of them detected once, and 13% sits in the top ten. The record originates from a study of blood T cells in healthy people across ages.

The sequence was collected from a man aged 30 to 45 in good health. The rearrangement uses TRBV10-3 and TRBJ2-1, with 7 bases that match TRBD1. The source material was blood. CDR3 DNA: TGTGCCATCAGGGGGGACAGCTACAATGAGCAGTTCTTC. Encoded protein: CAIRGDSYNEQFF.